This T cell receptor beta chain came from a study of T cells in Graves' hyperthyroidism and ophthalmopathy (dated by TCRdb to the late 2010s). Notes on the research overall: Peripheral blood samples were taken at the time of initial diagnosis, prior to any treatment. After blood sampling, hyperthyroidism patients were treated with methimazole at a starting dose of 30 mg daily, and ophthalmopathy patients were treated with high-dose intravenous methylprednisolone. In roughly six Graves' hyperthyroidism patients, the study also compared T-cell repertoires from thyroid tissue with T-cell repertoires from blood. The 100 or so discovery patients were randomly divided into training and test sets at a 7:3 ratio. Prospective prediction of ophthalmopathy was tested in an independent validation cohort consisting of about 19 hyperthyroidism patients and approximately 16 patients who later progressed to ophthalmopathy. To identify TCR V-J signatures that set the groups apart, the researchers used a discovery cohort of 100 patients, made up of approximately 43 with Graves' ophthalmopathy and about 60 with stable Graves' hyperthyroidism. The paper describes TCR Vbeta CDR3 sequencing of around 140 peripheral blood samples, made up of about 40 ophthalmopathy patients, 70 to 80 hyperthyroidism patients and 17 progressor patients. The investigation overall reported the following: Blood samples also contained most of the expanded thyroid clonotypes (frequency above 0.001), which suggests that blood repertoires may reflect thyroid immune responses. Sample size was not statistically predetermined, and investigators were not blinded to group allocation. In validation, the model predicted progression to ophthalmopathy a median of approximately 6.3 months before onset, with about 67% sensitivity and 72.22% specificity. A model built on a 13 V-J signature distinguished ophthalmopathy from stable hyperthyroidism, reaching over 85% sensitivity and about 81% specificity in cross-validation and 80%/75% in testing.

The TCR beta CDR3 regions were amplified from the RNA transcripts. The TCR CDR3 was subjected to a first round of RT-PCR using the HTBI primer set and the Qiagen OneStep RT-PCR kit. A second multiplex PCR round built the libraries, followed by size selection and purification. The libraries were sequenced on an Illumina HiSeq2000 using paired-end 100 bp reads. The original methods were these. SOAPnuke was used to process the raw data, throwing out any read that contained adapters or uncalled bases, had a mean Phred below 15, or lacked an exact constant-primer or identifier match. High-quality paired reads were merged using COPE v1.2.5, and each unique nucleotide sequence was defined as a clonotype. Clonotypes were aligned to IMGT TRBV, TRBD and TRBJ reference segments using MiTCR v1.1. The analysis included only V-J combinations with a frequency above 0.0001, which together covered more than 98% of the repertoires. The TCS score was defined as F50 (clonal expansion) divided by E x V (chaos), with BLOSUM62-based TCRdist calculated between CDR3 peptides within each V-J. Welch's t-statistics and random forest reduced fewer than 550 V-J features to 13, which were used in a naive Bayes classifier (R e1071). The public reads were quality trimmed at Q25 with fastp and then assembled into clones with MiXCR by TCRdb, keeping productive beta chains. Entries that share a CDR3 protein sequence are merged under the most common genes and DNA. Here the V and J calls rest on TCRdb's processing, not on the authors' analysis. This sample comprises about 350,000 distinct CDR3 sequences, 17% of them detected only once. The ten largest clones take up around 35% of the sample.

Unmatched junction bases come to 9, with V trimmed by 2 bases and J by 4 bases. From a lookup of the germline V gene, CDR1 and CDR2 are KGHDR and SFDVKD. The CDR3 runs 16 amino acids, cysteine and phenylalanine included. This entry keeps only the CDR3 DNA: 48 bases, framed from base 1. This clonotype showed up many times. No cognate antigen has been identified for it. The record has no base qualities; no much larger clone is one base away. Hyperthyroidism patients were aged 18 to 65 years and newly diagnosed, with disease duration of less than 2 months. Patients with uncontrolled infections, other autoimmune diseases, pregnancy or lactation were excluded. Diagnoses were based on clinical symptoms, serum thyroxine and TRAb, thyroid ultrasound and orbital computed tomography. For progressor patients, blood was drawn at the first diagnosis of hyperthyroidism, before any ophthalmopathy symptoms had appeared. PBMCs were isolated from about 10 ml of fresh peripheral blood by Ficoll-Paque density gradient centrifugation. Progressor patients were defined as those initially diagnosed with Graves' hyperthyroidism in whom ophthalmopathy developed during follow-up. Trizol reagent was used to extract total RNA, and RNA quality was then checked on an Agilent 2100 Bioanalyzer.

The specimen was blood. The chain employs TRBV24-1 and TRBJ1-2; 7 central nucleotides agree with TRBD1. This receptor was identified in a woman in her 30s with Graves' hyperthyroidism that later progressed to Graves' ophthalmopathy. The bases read TGTGCCACCAGTGATTCGCGGACAGGAACGCCCTATGGCTACACCTTC. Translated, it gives CATSDSRTGTPYGYTF.